This T cell receptor (beta chain) was captured by sequencing in a study of T cell responses to AZD1222 COVID-19 vaccine. Study-wide context: Analyses pooled second doses at about 4 or about 12 weeks.

Assay: immunoSEQ multiplex PCR; the TCRdb copy retains only in-frame clones and omits some. The repertoire includes some 130,000 clones, approximately 86% of them detected once, and approximately 2.4% sits in the top ten. A remark on this clone: The antigen remains unidentified.

The study's findings and limits: Among those given AZD1222, only five or six were seropositive at baseline. Repertoire sampling occurred only after the peak T cell response. Possibly, clonal diversity was underestimated; donors were largely white British and included more females.

The CDR3 has 13 amino acids. Germline CDR1 and CDR2: KGHSH and LQKENI. The V and J ends lost 6 bases and 3 bases respectively, with 11 bases between them. This specimen was peripheral blood, taken on day 0 of AZD1222 vaccination. The rearrangement uses TRBV18 and TRBJ1-1; D unresolved. The receptor was isolated from an adult in good health. The CDR3 coding sequence is TGTGCCAGCTCTCCCGACCTGGACACTGAAGCTTTCTTT. It encodes CASSPDLDTEAFF. Full variable domain (outside the CDR3, taken from reference TRBV18 and TRBJ1-1): NAGVMQNPRHLVRRRGQEARLRCSPMKGHSHVYWYRQLPEEGLKFMVYLQKENIIDESGMPKERFSAEFPKEGPSILRIQQVVRGDSAAYFCASSPDLDTEAFFGQGTRLTVV.